These 16 T cell receptor beta chains share one sample of origin, sequenced in a study of vaccination and CD4 T cells after COVID-19. The time point is: late sampling 161 to 241 days after vaccination in a few convalescent patients. Each CDR3 protein is one row after TCRdb ran MiXCR on the PCR reads. The sample shows 30,000 to 40,000 distinct CDR3 sequences, 36% of them seen only once. The source material was CD4+ T cells from blood, sampled about 7 months after SARS-CoV-2 vaccination. The receptors come from a human donor who had recovered from COVID-19.

This clonotype was detected a few times. The chain couples TRBV6-5 to TRBJ1-5, with 10 bases aligning to TRBD1. Trimming removed 0 bases from V and 5 bases from J; junction bases left unmatched: 1. The CDR3 has 15 residues. Germline CDR1 and CDR2: MNHEY and SVGAGI. The CDR3 region is CASSYSGTGDQPQHF. Written as DNA, the CDR3 is TGTGCCAGCAGTTACTCCGGGACAGGGGATCAGCCCCAGCATTTT.

The chain links TRBV19 to TRBJ2-7, with 9 bases fitting TRBD1. There are 14 residues in the CDR3. V gave up 6 bases and J gave up 2 bases; unmatched junction bases: 5. Germline CDR1 and CDR2: LNHDA and SQIVND (reference sequence). CDR3 sequence reads: CASSPGTGTYEQYF. In DNA, the CDR3 is TGTGCCAGTAGCCCCGGGACAGGGACCTACGAGCAGTACTTC.

The gene calls are TRBV20-1 and TRBJ2-7, with D possibly TRBD2 on 5 matching bases. The V end lost 2 bases, the J end lost 3 bases, and 20 bases lay between the germline ends. CDR3 length: 16 residues. Germline-derived CDR1 and CDR2 are DFQATT and SNEGSKA (reference sequence). CDR3 DNA sequence: TGCAGTGCTAGACGACCTTTTCTAGGACTGATCTACGAGCAGTACTTC. This encodes CSARRPFLGLIYEQYF.

This clonotype occurred a few times. V is TRBV28 and J is TRBJ1-1; tentatively, D is TRBD1 (5 bases). CDR1 MDHEN and CDR2 SYDVKM come from the germline V gene. This CDR3 contains 15 residues. V was pared by 6 bases and J by 4 bases, with 18 bases between. In nucleotides, the CDR3 is TGTGCCAGCAGGAAAACGGGGGGGATGTTCACTGAAGCTTTCTTT. Protein: CASRKTGGMFTEAFF. The complete variable domain, with remaining parts taken from reference TRBV28 and TRBJ1-1, reads DVKVTQSSRYLVKRTGEKVFLECVQDMDHENMFWYRQDPGLGLRLIYFSYDVKMKEKGDIPEGYSVSREKKERFSLILESASTNQTSMYLCASRKTGGMFTEAFFGQGTRLTVV.

The chain carries TRBV4-1 and TRBJ2-5, with a weak D call TRBD1 (5 bases). The CDR3 extends over 15 amino acids. The germline V and J ends were trimmed by 4 bases and 5 bases, with 17 bases remaining between them. Looked up from germline, CDR1 is MGHRA and CDR2 is YSYEKL. The CDR3 protein is CASSPKVRVRETQYF. The CDR3, as DNA: TGCGCCAGCAGCCCCAAGGTCAGGGTTCGGGAGACCCAGTACTTC.

This clonotype showed up just a few times. The gene calls are TRBV6-1 and TRBJ2-2; D is uncertain. Germline values: CDR1 MNHNS, CDR2 SASEGT. V dropped 4 bases and J dropped 3 bases, with 6 bases sitting between them. This CDR3 contains 13 residues. The CDR3 spells CASSAQYTGELFF. For the CDR3, the DNA is TGTGCCAGCAGTGCTCAGTACACCGGGGAGCTGTTTTTT.

This clonotype was recorded a few times. V gene TRBV6-2 or TRBV6-3 combines with J gene TRBJ2-1, with D possibly TRBD2 on 6 matching bases. The CDR3 extends over 15 amino acids. The V gene's germline CDR1 is MNHEY and CDR2 SVGEGT. The V end lost 10 bases, the J end lost 10 bases, and 26 bases lay between the germline ends. CDR3 sequence (DNA): TGTGCCACTGCCGAGGGGACTTGGGGGGTCGGGGAGCAGTTCTTC. Its protein product is CATAEGTWGVGEQFF.

The CDR3 region is CASRRSSYEQYF. Here the CDR3 DNA reads TGTGCCAGCAGGCGAAGCTCCTACGAGCAGTACTTC. This chain joins TRBV7-9 and TRBJ2-7, with D uncertain. Deletions cut 6 bases from V and 0 bases from J, with 6 bases between. The CDR3 length is 12 residues. The germline gives CDR1 SEHNR, CDR2 FQNEAQ (reference sequence). Variable domain in full (rest from reference TRBV7-9 and TRBJ2-7): DTGVSQNPRHKITKRGQNVTFRCDPISEHNRLYWYRQTLGQGPEFLTYFQNEAQLEKSRLLSDRFSAERPKGSFSTLEIQRTEQGDSAMYLCASRRSSYEQYFGPGTRLTVT.

V and J are TRBV5-8 and TRBJ2-5; D perhaps matches TRBD1 (6 bases). Germline V gene data show CDR1 as SGHTS and CDR2 as YDEGEE. The CDR3 loop spans 13 amino acids. Trimming removed 4 bases from V and 4 bases from J, with 11 bases in between. CDR3 bases: TGTGCCAGCAGCGCCAGGGGCGGAGAGACCCAGTACTTC. Amino acids: CASSARGGETQYF.

This sequence joins TRBV7-9 and TRBJ2-3; 10 bases are shared with TRBD2. Germline V gene data show CDR1 as SEHNR and CDR2 as FQNEAQ (reference sequence). The CDR3 contains 19 residues. V was clipped by 6 bases and J by 0 bases; unmatched bases: 15. Here the CDR3 reads CASSRVLGAGGESTDTQYF. The CDR3 DNA follows: TGTGCCAGCAGTCGAGTTCTAGGAGCGGGAGGGGAAAGCACAGATACGCAGTATTTT.

This clonotype showed up just a few times. The rearrangement joins TRBV6-2 or TRBV6-3 to TRBJ2-7, with TRBD2 identical over 10 bases. The J segment lost 2 bases and the V segment lost 10 bases, leaving 17 bases of the junction unmatched. CDR3 length: 17 amino acids. Germline V gene lookup returns CDR1 MNHEY and CDR2 SVGEGT. The CDR3 spells CANPFPPSAGGAYEQYF. The CDR3 nucleotides read TGTGCCAACCCGTTCCCCCCTTCAGCGGGGGGGGCCTACGAGCAGTACTTC.

There are many counts of this clonotype. The V and J genes are TRBV27 and TRBJ1-6; 8 bases match TRBD1. The CDR3 is 12 residues long. Germline values: CDR1 MNHEY, CDR2 SMNVEV (reference sequence). V shed 6 bases, J shed 8 bases, and the junction held 0 bases outside the gene matches. The CDR3 reads CASRDRDSPLHF. CDR3 DNA sequence: TGTGCCAGCAGGGACAGGGATTCACCCCTCCACTTT.

V and J are TRBV20-1 and TRBJ1-4; D is uncertain. The CDR3 length is 13 residues. The germline V gene encodes CDR1 DFQATT and CDR2 SNEGSKA (reference sequence). Deletions cut 3 bases from V and 3 bases from J, with 8 bases between. CDR3 bases: TGCAGTGCTAGTGGTACAGCTAATGAAAAACTGTTTTTT. It translates to CSASGTANEKLFF.

V is TRBV7-8 and J is TRBJ2-1; 7 nucleotides line up with TRBD2. Germline assignment: CDR1 SGHVS and CDR2 FQNEAQ. The CDR3 totals 17 residues. Losses at the gene ends were 0 bases for V and 7 bases for J; bases not matched to a gene: 12. In nucleotides, the CDR3 is TGTGCCAGCAGCTTAGCGTGGGGGGGTAAGTACGGGAATGAGCAGTTCTTC. Protein: CASSLAWGGKYGNEQFF. The whole variable domain, remainder taken from reference TRBV7-8 and TRBJ2-1, is GAGVSQSPRYKVAKRGQDVALRCDPISGHVSLFWYQQALGQGPEFLTYFQNEAQLDKSGLPSDRFFAERPEGSVSTLKIQRTQQEDSAVYLCASSLAWGGKYGNEQFFGPGTRLTVL.

The chain has TRBV28 and TRBJ2-1; maybe TRBD1 (6 bases). V was pared by 3 bases and J by 8 bases, with 26 bases between. This CDR3 is built from 18 residues. Germline V lookup: CDR1 MDHEN, CDR2 SYDVKM. DNA of the CDR3: TGTGCCAGCAGTTTCAAGTATTCTCGGAGCAGGGGAGTGGATGAGCAGTTCTTC. This encodes CASSFKYSRSRGVDEQFF.

The V call is TRBV7-6, the J call TRBJ2-7, with D possibly called TRBD1 or TRBD2 (6 bases each). With 8 bases removed from V and 6 bases from J, the gap between germline ends came to 14 bases. This CDR3 region has 12 residues. Per germline, CDR1 SGHVS and CDR2 FNYEAQ. The chain's CDR3 is CASGKGGSEQYF. Here the CDR3 DNA reads TGTGCCAGCGGGAAGGGGGGAAGCGAGCAGTACTTC.